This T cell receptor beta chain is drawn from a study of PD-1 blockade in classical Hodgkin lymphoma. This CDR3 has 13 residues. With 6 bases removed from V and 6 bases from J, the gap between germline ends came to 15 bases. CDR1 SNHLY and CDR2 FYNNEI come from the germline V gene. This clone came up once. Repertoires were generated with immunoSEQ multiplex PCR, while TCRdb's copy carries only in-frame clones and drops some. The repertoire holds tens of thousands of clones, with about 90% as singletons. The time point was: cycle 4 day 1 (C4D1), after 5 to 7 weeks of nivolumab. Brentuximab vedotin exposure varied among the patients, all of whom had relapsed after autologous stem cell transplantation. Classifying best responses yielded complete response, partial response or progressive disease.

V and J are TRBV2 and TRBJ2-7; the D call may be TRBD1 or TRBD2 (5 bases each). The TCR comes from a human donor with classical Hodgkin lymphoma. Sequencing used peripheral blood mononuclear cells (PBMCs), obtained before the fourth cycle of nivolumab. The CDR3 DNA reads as TGTGCCAGCAGGTACTCCGGGACGGGCGAGCAGTACTTC. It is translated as CASRYSGTGEQYF.